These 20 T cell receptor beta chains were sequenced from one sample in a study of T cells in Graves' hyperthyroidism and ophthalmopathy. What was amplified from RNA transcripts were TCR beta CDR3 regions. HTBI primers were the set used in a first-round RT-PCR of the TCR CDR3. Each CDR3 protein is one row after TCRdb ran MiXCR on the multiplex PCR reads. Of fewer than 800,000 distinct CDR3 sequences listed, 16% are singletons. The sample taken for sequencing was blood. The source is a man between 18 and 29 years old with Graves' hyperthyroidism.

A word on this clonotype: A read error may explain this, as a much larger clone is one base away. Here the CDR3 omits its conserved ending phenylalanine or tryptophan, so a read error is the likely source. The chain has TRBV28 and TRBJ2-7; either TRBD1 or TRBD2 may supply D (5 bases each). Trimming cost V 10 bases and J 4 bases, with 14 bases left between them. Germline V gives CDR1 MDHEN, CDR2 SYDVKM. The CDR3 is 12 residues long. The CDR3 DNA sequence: TGTGCCACCGGGACGGCCCCATACGAGCAGTACCTC. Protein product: CATGTAPYEQYL.

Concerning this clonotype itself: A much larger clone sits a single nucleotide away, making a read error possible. The CDR3 protein is CASSFVRGRVREQYF. As DNA, the CDR3 is TGTGCCAGCAGCTTTGTTAGGGGCAGGGTGCGAGAGCAGTACTTC. The V call is TRBV11-3, the J call TRBJ2-7; perhaps TRBD1 as D (5 bases). CDR1 is SGHNT, CDR2 YENEEA, per germline. Between the trimmed V and J ends, which lost 3 bases and 7 bases, there was a span of 19 bases. CDR3 length: 15 residues.

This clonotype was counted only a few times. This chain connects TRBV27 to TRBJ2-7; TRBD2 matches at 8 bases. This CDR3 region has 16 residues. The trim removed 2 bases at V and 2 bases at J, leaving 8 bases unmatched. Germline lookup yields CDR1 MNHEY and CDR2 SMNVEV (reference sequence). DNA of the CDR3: TGTGCCAGCAGTTTAAGGAGCGGGAGAGGCCCCTACGAGCAGTACTTC. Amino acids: CASSLRSGRGPYEQYF.

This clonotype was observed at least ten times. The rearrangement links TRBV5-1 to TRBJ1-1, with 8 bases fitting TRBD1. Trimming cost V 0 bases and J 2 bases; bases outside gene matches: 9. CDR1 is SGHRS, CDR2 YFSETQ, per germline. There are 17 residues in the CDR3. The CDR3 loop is CASSLAPQGAGNTEAFF. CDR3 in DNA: TGCGCCAGCAGCTTGGCCCCGCAGGGGGCTGGTAACACTGAAGCTTTCTTT.

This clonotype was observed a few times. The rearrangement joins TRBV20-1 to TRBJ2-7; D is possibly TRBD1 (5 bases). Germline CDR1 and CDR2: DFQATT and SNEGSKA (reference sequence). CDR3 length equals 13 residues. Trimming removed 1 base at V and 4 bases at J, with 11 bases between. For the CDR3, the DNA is TGCAGTGCTAGAGGGACAACCCTATACGAGCAGTACTTC. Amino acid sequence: CSARGTTLYEQYF.

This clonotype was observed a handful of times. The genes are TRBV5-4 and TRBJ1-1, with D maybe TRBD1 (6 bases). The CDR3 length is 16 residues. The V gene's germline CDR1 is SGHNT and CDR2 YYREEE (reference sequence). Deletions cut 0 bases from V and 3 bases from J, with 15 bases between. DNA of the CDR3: TGTGCCAGCAGCTTGGTTGGGGGCGCGGGGGACACTGAAGCTTTCTTT. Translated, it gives CASSLVGGAGDTEAFF.

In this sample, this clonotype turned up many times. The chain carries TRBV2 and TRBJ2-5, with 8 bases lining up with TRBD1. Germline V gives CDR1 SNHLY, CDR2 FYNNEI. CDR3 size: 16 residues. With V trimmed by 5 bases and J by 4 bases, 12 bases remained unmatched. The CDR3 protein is CASSYRGIRFRETQYF. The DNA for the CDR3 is TGTGCCAGCAGTTACAGGGGGATCCGGTTTCGAGAGACCCAGTACTTC.

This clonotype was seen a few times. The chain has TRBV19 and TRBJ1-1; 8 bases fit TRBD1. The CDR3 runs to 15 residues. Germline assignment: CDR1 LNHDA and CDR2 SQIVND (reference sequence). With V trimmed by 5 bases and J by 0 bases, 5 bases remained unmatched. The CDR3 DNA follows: TGTGCCAGTAGTTTTCGGACAGGGTTGAACACTGAAGCTTTCTTT. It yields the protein CASSFRTGLNTEAFF.

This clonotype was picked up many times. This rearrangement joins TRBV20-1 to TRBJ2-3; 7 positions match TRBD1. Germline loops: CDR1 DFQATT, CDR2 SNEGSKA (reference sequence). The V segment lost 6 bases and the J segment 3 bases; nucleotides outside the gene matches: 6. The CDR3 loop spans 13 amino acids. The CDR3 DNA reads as TGCAGTGCCCCAGACAGGGTTACAGATACGCAGTATTTT. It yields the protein CSAPDRVTDTQYF.

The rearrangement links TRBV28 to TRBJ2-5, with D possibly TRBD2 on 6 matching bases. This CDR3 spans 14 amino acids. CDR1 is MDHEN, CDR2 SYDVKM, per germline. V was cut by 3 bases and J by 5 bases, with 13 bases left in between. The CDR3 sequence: CASSLGGTTETQYF. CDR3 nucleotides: TGTGCCAGCAGTTTGGGGGGAACGACGGAGACCCAGTACTTC. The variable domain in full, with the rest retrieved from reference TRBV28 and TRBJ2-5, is DVKVTQSSRYLVKRTGEKVFLECVQDMDHENMFWYRQDPGLGLRLIYFSYDVKMKEKGDIPEGYSVSREKKERFSLILESASTNQTSMYLCASSLGGTTETQYFGPGTRLLVL.

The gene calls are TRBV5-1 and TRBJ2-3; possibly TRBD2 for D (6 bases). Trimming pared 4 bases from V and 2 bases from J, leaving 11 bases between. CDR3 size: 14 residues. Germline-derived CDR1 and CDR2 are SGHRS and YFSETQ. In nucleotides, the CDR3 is TGCGCCAGCAGCATCCAGCGGGTCACAGATACGCAGTATTTT. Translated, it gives CASSIQRVTDTQYF.

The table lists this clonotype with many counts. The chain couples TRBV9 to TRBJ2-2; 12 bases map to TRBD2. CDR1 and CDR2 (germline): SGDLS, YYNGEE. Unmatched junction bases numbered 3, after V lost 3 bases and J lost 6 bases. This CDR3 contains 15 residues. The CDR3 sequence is CASSGLAGDPGELFF. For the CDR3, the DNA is TGTGCCAGCAGCGGACTAGCGGGAGATCCCGGGGAGCTGTTTTTT. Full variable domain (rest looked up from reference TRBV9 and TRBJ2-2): DSGVTQTPKHLITATGQRVTLRCSPRSGDLSVYWYQQSLDQGLQFLIQYYNGEERAKGNILERFSAQQFPDLHSELNLSSLELGDSALYFCASSGLAGDPGELFFGEGSRLTVL.

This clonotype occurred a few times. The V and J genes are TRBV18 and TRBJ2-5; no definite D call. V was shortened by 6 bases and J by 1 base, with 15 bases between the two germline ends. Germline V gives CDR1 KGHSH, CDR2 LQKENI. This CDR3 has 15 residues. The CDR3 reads CASSLNRRPQETQYF. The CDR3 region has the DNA TGTGCCAGCTCCCTTAACCGAAGGCCCCAAGAGACCCAGTACTTC. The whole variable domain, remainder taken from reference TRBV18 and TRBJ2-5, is NAGVMQNPRHLVRRRGQEARLRCSPMKGHSHVYWYRQLPEEGLKFMVYLQKENIIDESGMPKERFSAEFPKEGPSILRIQQVVRGDSAAYFCASSLNRRPQETQYFGPGTRLLVL.

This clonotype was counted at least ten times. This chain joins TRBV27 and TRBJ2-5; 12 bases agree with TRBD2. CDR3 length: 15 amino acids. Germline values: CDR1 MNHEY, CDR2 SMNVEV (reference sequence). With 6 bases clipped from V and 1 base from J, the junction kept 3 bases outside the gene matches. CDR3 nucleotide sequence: TGTGCCAGCAGCGAGACTAGCGGGAGCCAAGAGACCCAGTACTTC. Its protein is CASSETSGSQETQYF.

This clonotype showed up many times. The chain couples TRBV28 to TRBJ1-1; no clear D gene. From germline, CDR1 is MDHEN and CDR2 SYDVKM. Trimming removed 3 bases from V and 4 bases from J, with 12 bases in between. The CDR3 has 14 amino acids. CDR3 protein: CASSFPTLTTEAFF. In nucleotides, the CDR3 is TGTGCCAGCAGTTTCCCCACCCTGACCACTGAAGCTTTCTTT.

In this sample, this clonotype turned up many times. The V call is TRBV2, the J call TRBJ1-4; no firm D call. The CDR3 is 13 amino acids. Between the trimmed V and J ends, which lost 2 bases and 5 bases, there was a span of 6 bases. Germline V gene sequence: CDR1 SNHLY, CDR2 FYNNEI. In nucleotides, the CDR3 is TGTGCCAGCAGTGAACCCGGAAATGAAAAACTGTTTTTT. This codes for CASSEPGNEKLFF.

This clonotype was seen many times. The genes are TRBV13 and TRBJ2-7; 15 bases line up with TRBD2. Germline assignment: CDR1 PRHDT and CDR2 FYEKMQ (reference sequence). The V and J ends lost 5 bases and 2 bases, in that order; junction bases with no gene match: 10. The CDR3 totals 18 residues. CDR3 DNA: TGTGCCAGCAGCACCCGGACTAGCGGGAGGGCCCCCCCCTACGAGCAGTACTTC. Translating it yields CASSTRTSGRAPPYEQYF.

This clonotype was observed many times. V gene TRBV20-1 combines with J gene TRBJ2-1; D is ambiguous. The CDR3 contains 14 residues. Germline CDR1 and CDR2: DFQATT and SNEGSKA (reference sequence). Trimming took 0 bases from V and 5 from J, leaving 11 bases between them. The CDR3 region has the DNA TGCAGTGCTAGAGATCTAACCAAAAACAATGAGCAGTTCTTC. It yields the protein CSARDLTKNNEQFF.

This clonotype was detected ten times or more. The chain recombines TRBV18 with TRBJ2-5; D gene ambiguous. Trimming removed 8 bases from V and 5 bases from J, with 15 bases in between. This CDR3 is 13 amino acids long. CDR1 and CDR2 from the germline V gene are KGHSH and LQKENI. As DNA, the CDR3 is TGTGCCAGCAGCCCACCGGGTGGCGAGACCCAGTACTTC. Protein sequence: CASSPPGGETQYF. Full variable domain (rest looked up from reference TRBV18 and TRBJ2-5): NAGVMQNPRHLVRRRGQEARLRCSPMKGHSHVYWYRQLPEEGLKFMVYLQKENIIDESGMPKERFSAEFPKEGPSILRIQQVVRGDSAAYFCASSPPGGETQYFGPGTRLLVL.

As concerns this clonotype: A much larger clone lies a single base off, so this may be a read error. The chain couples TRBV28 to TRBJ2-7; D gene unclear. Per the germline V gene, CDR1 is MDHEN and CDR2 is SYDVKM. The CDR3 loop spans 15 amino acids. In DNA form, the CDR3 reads TGTGCCGGCAGTCTACCTGGGTTGGGTTCCTACGAGCAGTACTTC. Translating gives CAGSLPGLGSYEQYF.